The sequence of this T cell receptor beta chain was determined in a study of shared clonotypes between healthy human individuals. Trimming cost V 3 bases and J 0 bases, with 5 bases left between them. The V gene's germline CDR1 is SGHVS and CDR2 FQNEAQ. This CDR3 is 13 amino acids long. Libraries were prepared by immunoSEQ multiplex PCR; TCRdb keeps only in-frame clonotypes and omits some of them. In the table there are some 100,000 clones, around 68% of which are singletons. The sample comprised memory CD8+ T cells sorted from blood. Sample subset: CD45RO+ cells pooled with CCR7-negative TemRA cells. The source is a woman in her twenties or thirties in good health. V and J are TRBV7-8 and TRBJ1-1; D is undetermined. The CDR3 reads CASSFGMNTEAFF. CDR3 DNA: TGTGCCAGCAGCTTTGGGATGAACACTGAAGCTTTCTTT. Based on the CDR3 plus reference TRBV7-8 and TRBJ1-1, the full variable domain is GAGVSQSPRYKVAKRGQDVALRCDPISGHVSLFWYQQALGQGPEFLTYFQNEAQLDKSGLPSDRFFAERPEGSVSTLKIQRTQQEDSAVYLCASSFGMNTEAFFGQGTRLTVV.